This T cell receptor (beta chain) was profiled in a study of technical replicates of blood from a few donors. V was shortened by 10 bases and J by 7 bases, with 19 bases between the two germline ends. The CDR3 length is 14 residues. CDR1 is MNHEY, CDR2 SMNVEV, per germline (reference sequence). Assay used: immunoSEQ multiplex PCR; TCRdb lists only in-frame clones, some missing. The sample records about 80,000 clones, 91% being singletons. This clone has only a few counts. The sequencing sample was made of T cells isolated from PBMCs. The rearrangement joins TRBV27 to TRBJ1-4; D is perhaps TRBD1 (6 bases). The clonotype comes from a human donor in good health. DNA of the CDR3: TGTGCCACCCAAGGGGGAGAATCGGGTGAAAAACTGTTTTTT. Its protein is CATQGGESGEKLFF.